This T cell receptor (beta chain) was documented in a study of patients and donors after allogeneic stem cell transplantation. TCRdb independently ran MiXCR on the RT-PCR reads; one entry per CDR3 protein. The sample includes roughly 940,000 distinct CDR3 sequences, approximately 18% of them seen just once. The CDR3 is made up of 15 amino acids. V was shortened by 3 bases and J by 4 bases, with 16 bases between the two germline ends. Looked up from germline, CDR1 is SGDLS and CDR2 is YYNGEE. This sequence originates from a human donor who was either an allogeneic HSCT recipient or a stem cell or donor lymphocyte infusion donor (not recorded which). It is not recorded whose cells these are; they may come from a transplant donor. The chain employs TRBV9 and TRBJ2-5; TRBD1 is a possible D gene (6 bases). Sequencing was performed on blood, either unsorted or a sorted T cell fraction (not recorded which). The CDR3 loop is CASSGQGNFIETQYF. CDR3 nucleotide sequence: TGTGCCAGCAGCGGTCAGGGGAATTTTATAGAGACCCAGTACTTC. The variable domain in full, with the rest retrieved from reference TRBV9 and TRBJ2-5, is DSGVTQTPKHLITATGQRVTLRCSPRSGDLSVYWYQQSLDQGLQFLIQYYNGEERAKGNILERFSAQQFPDLHSELNLSSLELGDSALYFCASSGQGNFIETQYFGPGTRLLVL.